This entry is about one T cell receptor beta chain. Clones were read by immunoSEQ multiplex PCR, and TCRdb kept only the in-frame ones, dropping some. The data contain about 35,000 clones, 86% of them seen just once; the ten biggest clones take up 2.1%. The sample belongs to a study of chemoradiotherapy in HPV16-positive cancers. Germline CDR1 reads MGHRA; CDR2 reads YSYEKL. Trimming at V came to 3 bases and at J to 2 bases, leaving 7 bases not matched to a gene. The CDR3 contains 16 residues. The specimen was blood, collected from a patient who underwent chemoradiotherapy. The source is a human donor with HPV-associated anogenital cancer. The V and J genes are TRBV4-1 and TRBJ2-3, with 8 positions matching TRBD2. The CDR3 region is CASSHGGGPPTDTQYF. The CDR3 DNA reads TGCGCCAGCAGCCACGGCGGGGGGCCGCCCACAGATACGCAGTATTTT.